The 15 T cell receptor beta chains given below trace back to one sample, sequenced in a study of T cell changes during pregnancy in multiple sclerosis. Profiling relied on immunoSEQ multiplex PCR, and the TCRdb table lists in-frame clones only, not all of them. This table has over 100,000 clones, roughly 92% appearing once. Specimen: peripheral blood, collected in the third trimester of pregnancy. These receptors came from a female donor with multiple sclerosis, enrolled in a pregnancy study.

The chain has TRBV28 and TRBJ2-7, with a weak D call TRBD2 (7 bases). Per the germline V gene, CDR1 is MDHEN and CDR2 is SYDVKM. The CDR3 totals 14 residues. Trimming cost V 1 base and J 6 bases, with 13 bases left between them. The DNA of the CDR3 is TGTGCCAGCAGTTTATTAGGGGGAGGGGTCGAGCAGTACTTC. Translation gives CASSLLGGGVEQYF.

The chain carries TRBV30 and TRBJ2-3, with 10 bases that match TRBD1. Germline trimming cut 5 bases from V and 5 bases from J; bases unmatched to any gene: 10. The germline gives CDR1 GTSNPN, CDR2 SVGIG (reference sequence). The CDR3 runs 15 residues. CDR3 DNA sequence: TGTGCCTGGGGAGGGGGACAGGGGTTTGGAGATACGCAGTATTTT. This translates into CAWGGGQGFGDTQYF. Using reference TRBV30 and TRBJ2-3 for the parts outside the CDR3, the full variable domain is SQTIHQWPATLVQPVGSPLSLECTVEGTSNPNLYWYRQAAGRGLQLLFYSVGIGQISSEVPQNLSASRPQDRQFILSSKKLLLSDSGFYLCAWGGGQGFGDTQYFGPGTRLTVL.

In its sample, this clone was seen a few times. The V gene is TRBV5-1, the J gene TRBJ2-3; 8 bases line up with TRBD1. Germline V lookup: CDR1 SGHRS, CDR2 YFSETQ. The CDR3 totals 16 residues. V dropped 4 bases and J dropped 0; count of bases not matched to a gene: 7. The CDR3 is CASSLDRELSTDTQYF. CDR3 in DNA: TGCGCCAGCAGCCTGGACAGGGAACTTAGCACAGATACGCAGTATTTT.

V usage is TRBV5-1 and J usage is TRBJ2-7; 7 nucleotides align to TRBD1. The CDR3 extends over 13 amino acids. Germline V gene sequence: CDR1 SGHRS, CDR2 YFSETQ. Trimming took 3 bases from V and 2 from J; bases not matched to a gene: 2. Written as DNA, the CDR3 is TGCGCCAGCAGCTCCACAGGGGCCTACGAGCAGTACTTC. It yields the protein CASSSTGAYEQYF. Full variable domain (missing parts from reference TRBV5-1 and TRBJ2-7): KAGVTQTPRYLIKTRGQQVTLSCSPISGHRSVSWYQQTPGQGLQFLFEYFSETQRNKGNFPGRFSGRQFSNSRSEMNVSTLELGDSALYLCASSSTGAYEQYFGPGTRLTVT.

This chain links TRBV5-1 with TRBJ1-2; D possibly corresponds to TRBD1 (6 bases). The CDR3 covers 13 residues. The ends were cut back, 2 bases at V and 2 bases at J, with 7 bases in the middle. CDR1 and CDR2 (germline): SGHRS, YFSETQ. For the CDR3, the DNA is TGCGCCAGCAGCTTAGACAGGAACTATGGCTACACCTTC. Amino acid sequence: CASSLDRNYGYTF.

The chain employs TRBV19 and TRBJ1-1, with 7 bases fitting TRBD1. The ends lost 1 base at V and 1 base at J; junction bases unmatched: 6. In germline, CDR1 is LNHDA, CDR2 SQIVND (reference sequence). The CDR3 length is 16 residues. The DNA of the CDR3 is TGTGCCAGTAGTATAGGATCCCGGGACAGGAACACTGAAGCTTTCTTT. Its translation: CASSIGSRDRNTEAFF.

J is TRBJ2-7 and V is TRBV2; TRBD2 matches 7 bases. The CDR3 length is 15 residues. Germline assignment: CDR1 SNHLY and CDR2 FYNNEI. The ends lost 3 bases at V and 7 bases at J; junction bases unmatched: 12. DNA of the CDR3: TGTGCCAGCAGTGATACATTTGGGGAGGGTTCAGAGCAGTACTTC. It encodes CASSDTFGEGSEQYF.

The chain joins TRBV2 to TRBJ2-2; 9 positions match TRBD1. Losses at the gene ends were 5 bases for V and 5 bases for J; bases not matched to a gene: 6. The length of the CDR3 is 15 residues. Germline V CDR1 and CDR2: SNHLY, FYNNEI. CDR3 DNA sequence: TGTGCCAGCAGTCTACAGGGGGCAGGGACCGGGGAGCTGTTTTTT. Amino acids: CASSLQGAGTGELFF.

This sequence joins TRBV25-1 and TRBJ1-1, with 9 bases fitting TRBD1. Trimming at V came to 1 base and at J to 7 bases, leaving 1 base not matched to a gene. This CDR3 contains 13 residues. Germline V lookup: CDR1 MGHDK, CDR2 SYGVNS. The CDR3 reads CASSESDRGEAFF. The CDR3 nucleotides are TGTGCCAGCAGTGAATCGGACAGGGGTGAAGCTTTCTTT. The full variable domain, completed using reference TRBV25-1 and TRBJ1-1, is EADIYQTPRYLVIGTGKKITLECSQTMGHDKMYWYQQDPGMELHLIHYSYGVNSTEKGDLSSESTVSRIRTEHFPLTLESARPSHTSQYLCASSESDRGEAFFGQGTRLTVV.

The count of this clone is one. Additional DNA sequences in this sample encode the identical CDR3. V is TRBV30 and J is TRBJ2-5; D is undetermined. CDR1 is GTSNPN, CDR2 SVGIG, per germline (reference sequence). CDR3 length equals 12 residues. Trimming stripped 0 bases from V and 5 bases from J, with 7 bases between. The CDR3 DNA sequence: TGTGCCTGGAGTGTAAGTGAGGAGACCCAGTACTTC. Translating gives CAWSVSEETQYF.

The J gene is TRBJ1-1, the V gene TRBV2; TRBD1 matches 7 bases. The J segment lost 6 bases and the V segment lost 8 bases, leaving 12 bases of the junction unmatched. There are 14 residues in the CDR3. Per germline, CDR1 SNHLY and CDR2 FYNNEI. CDR3 DNA: TGTGCCAGCGGAGGGAGACAGGGACGATCTGAAGCTTTCTTT. It specifies CASGGRQGRSEAFF.

This clone was found once. The genes are TRBV29-1 and TRBJ2-3, with D possibly being TRBD2 (6 bases). V shed 8 bases and J shed 4 bases, with 13 bases lying between them. The V gene's germline CDR1 is SQVTM and CDR2 ANQGSEA. This CDR3 comprises 12 residues. The CDR3 DNA reads as TGCAGCATTGTGGAGGGGCCAGATACGCAGTATTTT. Translated: CSIVEGPDTQYF.

The chain employs TRBV2 and TRBJ2-1; TRBD2 agrees at 9 bases. Germline V CDR1 and CDR2: SNHLY, FYNNEI. J was trimmed by 4 bases and V by 7 bases; bases with no gene match: 11. The CDR3 runs to 16 residues. This CDR3 reads CASTQGRSGGYNEQFF. The CDR3 DNA follows: TGTGCCAGCACCCAAGGGCGCAGCGGGGGGTACAATGAGCAGTTCTTC.

V is TRBV30 and J is TRBJ1-3; D ambiguous. Germline V gene data show CDR1 as GTSNPN and CDR2 as SVGIG (reference sequence). Trimming left V 3 bases short and J 4 bases short, with 7 bases between. This CDR3 is 12 amino acids long. DNA of the CDR3: TGTGCCTGGAGCGGACTCGGAAACACCATATATTTT. Its protein is CAWSGLGNTIYF.

J is TRBJ1-5 and V is TRBV21-1. TRBV21-1 is a pseudogene locus. The CDR3 runs to 14 residues. Here the CDR3 reads CASRSGRRDQPQHF. The CDR3 coding sequence is TGTGCCAGCCGCTCAGGGAGGAGGGATCAGCCCCAGCATTTT.